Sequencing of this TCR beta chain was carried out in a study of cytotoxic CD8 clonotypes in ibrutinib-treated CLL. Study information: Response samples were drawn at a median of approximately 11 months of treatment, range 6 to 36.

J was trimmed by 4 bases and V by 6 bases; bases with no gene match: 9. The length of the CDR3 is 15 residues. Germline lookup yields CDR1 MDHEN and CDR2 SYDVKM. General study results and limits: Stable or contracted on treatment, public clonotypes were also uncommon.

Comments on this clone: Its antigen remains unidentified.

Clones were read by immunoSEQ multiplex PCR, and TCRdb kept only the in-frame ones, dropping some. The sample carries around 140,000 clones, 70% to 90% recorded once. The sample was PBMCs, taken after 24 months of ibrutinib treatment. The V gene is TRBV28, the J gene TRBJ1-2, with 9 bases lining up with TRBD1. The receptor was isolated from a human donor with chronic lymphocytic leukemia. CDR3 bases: TGTGCCAGCAGAACAGGGGGCACGTTTTCCTATGGCTACACCTTC. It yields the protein CASRTGGTFSYGYTF.